A single T cell receptor (beta chain) is shown here with its context. Antigen: not known. Germline V gives CDR1 LGHNA, CDR2 YSLEER. This CDR3 region has 21 residues. Trimming stripped 0 bases from V and 3 bases from J, with 28 bases between. It was CD45RO-negative cells, positively selected for CCR7, that made up naive CD8 cells, with terminally differentiated effector memory CD45RA+ cells excluded. All of the donors resided in Nashville, Tennessee, and each was a Caucasian adult. These data originate in a study of shared clonotypes between healthy human individuals. Overall study findings and caveats: Despite large depth, sorted-subset datasets appeared incompletely sequenced. Non-shared clonotypes displayed generation probabilities falling below those of clonotypes present in all four donors.

Only in-frame clones appear in the TCRdb table, and some are missing; sequencing was by immunoSEQ multiplex PCR. Among over 2,000,000 clones, around 93% were seen once, and the ten largest hold more than 1.5%. This TCR was recovered from a man younger than 35 in good health. Some clones in this sample may be carry-over from other donors' samples. The material sequenced was naive CD8+ T cells from PBMCs. This chain connects TRBV4-3 to TRBJ2-3; possible D gene TRBD2, 6 bases. As DNA, the CDR3 is TGCGCCAGCAGCCAAGATCGGCGGGGCCTTCAAGACTGGGATGAGACAGATACGCAGTATTTT. It encodes CASSQDRRGLQDWDETDTQYF.